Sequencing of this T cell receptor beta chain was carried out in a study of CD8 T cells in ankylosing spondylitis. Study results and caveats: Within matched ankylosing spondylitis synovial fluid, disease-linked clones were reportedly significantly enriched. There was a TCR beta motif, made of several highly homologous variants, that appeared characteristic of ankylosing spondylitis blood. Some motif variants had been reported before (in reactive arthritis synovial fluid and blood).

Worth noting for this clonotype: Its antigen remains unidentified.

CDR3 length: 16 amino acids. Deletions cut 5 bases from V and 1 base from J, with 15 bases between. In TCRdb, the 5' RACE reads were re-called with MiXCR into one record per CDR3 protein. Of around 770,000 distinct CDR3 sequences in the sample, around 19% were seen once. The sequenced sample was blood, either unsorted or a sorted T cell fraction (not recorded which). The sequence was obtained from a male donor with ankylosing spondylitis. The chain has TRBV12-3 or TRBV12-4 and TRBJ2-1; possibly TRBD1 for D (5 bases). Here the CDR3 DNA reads TGTGCCAGCAGTAGGACACCAAAGGGATCCTACAATGAGCAGTTCTTC. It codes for CASSRTPKGSYNEQFF.